The 27 T cell receptor beta chains below come from one sample, sequenced in a study of blood T cell repertoires in COVID-19 (dated by TCRdb to 2020 to 2022). The library was made by the immunoSEQ multiplex PCR assay. The source is immuneACCESS, and TCRdb retained only in-frame sequences with V and J called. Part of the clones is not carried over; for the studies checked, unresolved V genes explain less than half of this, and the remainder is unexplained. The sample table lists 20,000 to 30,000 clones, 80% to 90% of them with a count of one. 2% to 2.5% of the sample rests with the top ten. The sequencing input was peripheral blood. Receptors originate from a woman between 70 and 85 years old with COVID-19, enrolled during active disease.

This rearrangement joins TRBV29-1 to TRBJ1-1; 9 bases fit TRBD1. Germline loops: CDR1 SQVTM, CDR2 ANQGSEA. The CDR3 totals 13 residues. V was clipped by 7 bases and J by 2 bases; unmatched bases: 5. The CDR3: CSAEGQGNTEAFF. The CDR3 DNA follows: TGCAGCGCCGAGGGACAGGGTAACACTGAAGCTTTCTTT. Based on the CDR3 plus reference TRBV29-1 and TRBJ1-1, the full variable domain is SAVISQKPSRDICQRGTSLTIQCQVDSQVTMMFWYRQQPGQSLTLIATANQGSEATYESGFVIDKFPISRPNLTFSTLTVSNMSPEDSSIYLCSAEGQGNTEAFFGQGTRLTVV.

In this sample, this clone turned up a few times. This chain links TRBV2 with TRBJ1-1, with D unclear. Germline CDR1 reads SNHLY; CDR2 reads FYNNEI. Trimming pared 1 base from V and 4 bases from J, leaving 7 bases between. CDR3 length: 13 residues. The CDR3 DNA is TGTGCCAGCAGTGAAGGGCGGGGCACTGAAGCTTTCTTT. This encodes CASSEGRGTEAFF.

The chain joins TRBV19 to TRBJ1-1; possibly TRBD1 for D (5 bases). V lost 3 bases to trimming and J lost 1 base, with 12 bases between them. This CDR3 is 15 amino acids long. CDR1 LNHDA and CDR2 SQIVND come from the germline V gene (reference sequence). The CDR3 sequence is CASSIIQDPNTEAFF. The CDR3, as DNA: TGTGCCAGTAGTATCATACAGGACCCGAACACTGAAGCTTTCTTT.

This clone has a single count. This chain uses TRBV7-9 with TRBJ1-2, with a weak D call TRBD1 (5 bases). Germline V gives CDR1 SEHNR, CDR2 FQNEAQ (reference sequence). The CDR3 sequence is 13 residues long. V was shortened by 6 bases and J by 4 bases, with 12 bases between the two germline ends. The CDR3 DNA reads as TGTGCCAGCAGTTCCGACAGTTCCTATGGCTACACCTTC. It yields the protein CASSSDSSYGYTF. Full variable domain (missing parts from reference TRBV7-9 and TRBJ1-2): DTGVSQNPRHKITKRGQNVTFRCDPISEHNRLYWYRQTLGQGPEFLTYFQNEAQLEKSRLLSDRFSAERPKGSFSTLEIQRTEQGDSAMYLCASSSDSSYGYTFGSGTRLTVV.

V gene TRBV19 combines with J gene TRBJ1-5; D gene uncertain. V was trimmed by 1 base and J by 15 bases, leaving 22 bases between them. Germline loops: CDR1 LNHDA, CDR2 SQIVND (reference sequence). The CDR3 length is 15 residues. The DNA for the CDR3 is TGTGCCAGTAGTATAGCTGAAGGCGACTCATCTCCACGGCATTTT. Protein product: CASSIAEGDSSPRHF.

This chain uses TRBV10-3 with TRBJ2-1; 7 bases match TRBD2. Trimming at V came to 6 bases and at J to 7 bases, leaving 12 bases not matched to a gene. There are 15 residues in the CDR3. CDR1 is ENHRY and CDR2 is SYGVKD in the germline V gene. CDR3 nucleotides: TGTGCCATCAGCTCGAGGGGCGGGAGAGGGAATGAGCAGTTCTTC. Protein: CAISSRGGRGNEQFF.

CDR3 coding DNA: TGCGCCAGCAGCCAAGATCGGACGGGAACCAGGGGCGTTAATGAAAAACTGTTTTTT. Translated: CASSQDRTGTRGVNEKLFF. The rearrangement links TRBV4-1 to TRBJ1-4; perhaps TRBD1 as D (6 bases). Germline-derived CDR1 and CDR2 are MGHRA and YSYEKL. The CDR3 is 19 amino acids. V lost 0 bases, J lost 4 bases, and 21 bases lay in between.

The table lists this clone with a count of one. This chain connects TRBV19 to TRBJ2-1, with 13 bases identical to TRBD2. Germline V CDR1 and CDR2: LNHDA, SQIVND (reference sequence). J was trimmed by 7 bases and V by 5 bases; bases with no gene match: 8. The CDR3 runs to 16 residues. CDR3 sequence (DNA): TGTGCCAGTAGTTCCCACACTAGCGGGAGGGCTAATGAGCAGTTCTTC. Protein product: CASSSHTSGRANEQFF. Together with reference TRBV19 and TRBJ2-1, the CDR3 gives the full variable domain: DGGITQSPKYLFRKEGQNVTLSCEQNLNHDAMYWYRQDPGQGLRLIYYSQIVNDFQKGDIAEGYSVSREKKESFPLTVTSAQKNPTAFYLCASSSHTSGRANEQFFGPGTRLTVL.

V gene TRBV29-1 combines with J gene TRBJ2-1; 11 bases line up with TRBD2. The junction had 3 bases not matched to a gene; V was cut back by 7 bases and J by 10 bases. The CDR3 has 11 amino acids. Germline values: CDR1 SQVTM, CDR2 ANQGSEA. CDR3 amino acids: CSGLAGGEQFF. The CDR3, as DNA: TGCAGCGGGTTAGCGGGAGGGGAGCAGTTCTTC.

This chain connects TRBV19 to TRBJ1-1; maybe TRBD1 (6 bases). The CDR3 is 12 amino acids. The germline V gene encodes CDR1 LNHDA and CDR2 SQIVND (reference sequence). Trimming shortened V by 8 bases and J by 4 bases, and 11 bases separated the two germline ends. This chain's CDR3 is CASASGATEAFF. CDR3 sequence (DNA): TGTGCCAGTGCGTCAGGGGCCACTGAAGCTTTCTTT.

J is TRBJ2-1 and V is TRBV5-6, with 10 bases that match TRBD1. Germline loops: CDR1 SGHDT, CDR2 YYEEEE. Germline trimming cut 4 bases from V and 6 bases from J; bases unmatched to any gene: 7. CDR3 size: 15 residues. The CDR3 sequence is CASSQDRGTSNEQFF. CDR3 nucleotides: TGTGCCAGCAGCCAGGACAGGGGGACAAGCAATGAGCAGTTCTTC.

The chain joins TRBV12-2 to TRBJ2-5; TRBD1, the table's D call, lacks a check against the DNA. TRBV12-2 has pseudogene status. The CDR3 runs to 15 residues. CDR3 region: CASRRTGGEQETQYF. In DNA, the CDR3 is TGTGCAAGTCGCAGGACAGGGGGCGAGCAAGAGACCCAGTACTTC.

This sequence joins TRBV5-6 and TRBJ1-1; 9 positions match TRBD1. This CDR3 is 16 amino acids long. V was clipped by 2 bases and J by 0 bases; unmatched bases: 5. In germline, CDR1 is SGHDT, CDR2 YYEEEE. CDR3 in amino acids: CASSFYDRGMNTEAFF. CDR3 DNA: TGTGCCAGCAGCTTTTATGACAGGGGGATGAACACTGAAGCTTTCTTT.

CDR3 in amino acids: CASSLESGDDGYTF. CDR3 nucleotide sequence: TGCGCCAGCAGCTTGGAGTCAGGGGACGATGGCTACACCTTC. The chain links TRBV5-1 to TRBJ1-2, with D tentatively TRBD1 (6 bases). V lost 0 bases and J lost 6, with 12 bases in between. Germline CDR1 is SGHRS and CDR2 is YFSETQ. This CDR3 spans 14 amino acids.

For the CDR3, the DNA is TGTGCCAGCAGCTTGATTCCAGGGATCTCTGAAAAACTGTTTTTT. Amino acids: CASSLIPGISEKLFF. This chain connects TRBV5-5 to TRBJ1-4, with a possible D match to TRBD1 (5 bases). Trimming left V 1 base short and J 7 bases short, with 14 bases between. Germline CDR1 is SGHKS and CDR2 is YYEKEE (reference sequence). The CDR3 is made up of 15 amino acids.

CDR3 loop: CASSFLRVADTQYF. For the CDR3, the DNA is TGTGCCAGCAGCTTCCTGAGAGTGGCAGATACGCAGTATTTT. The chain carries TRBV11-3 and TRBJ2-3; D remains unclear. The germline gives CDR1 SGHNT, CDR2 YENEEA. This CDR3 is 14 amino acids long. Between the trimmed V and J ends, which lost 3 bases and 4 bases, there was a span of 11 bases. The full variable domain, in which reference TRBV11-3 and TRBJ2-3 provide the parts outside the CDR3, is EAGVVQSPRYKIIEKKQPVAFWCNPISGHNTLYWYLQNLGQGPELLIRYENEEAVDDSQLPKDRFSAERLKGVDSTLKIQPAELGDSAVYLCASSFLRVADTQYFGPGTRLTVL.

This chain links TRBV5-4 with TRBJ2-6; TRBD2 matches 8 bases. Germline V gene sequence: CDR1 SGHNT, CDR2 YYREEE (reference sequence). V lost 4 bases and J lost 13; bases outside the gene matches: 19. This CDR3 region has 17 residues. The CDR3 DNA reads TGTGCCAGCAGCCCGGGGGCGGGGGGCCGGGCCAGCCAGGTCCTGACTTTC. Protein product: CASSPGAGGRASQVLTF.

The rearrangement joins TRBV7-2 to TRBJ1-2; D is undetermined. Germline V gives CDR1 SGHTA, CDR2 FQGNSA. Trimming took 3 bases from V and 1 from J, leaving 9 bases between them. The CDR3 has 14 amino acids. The CDR3 nucleotides are TGTGCCAGCAGCTTTTCGACGGGTAACTATGGCTACACCTTC. The encoded protein is CASSFSTGNYGYTF.

The chain carries TRBV7-8 and TRBJ1-1, with a tentative D call TRBD1 (6 bases). The V end was cut by 4 bases, the J end by 1 base, with 10 bases between. CDR3 length: 14 residues. The germline V gene encodes CDR1 SGHVS and CDR2 FQNEAQ. CDR3 nucleotide sequence: TGTGCCAGCAGCTCAGGACAGCCGAACACTGAAGCTTTCTTT. It encodes CASSSGQPNTEAFF. Filled out from reference TRBV7-8 and TRBJ1-1, the complete variable domain reads GAGVSQSPRYKVAKRGQDVALRCDPISGHVSLFWYQQALGQGPEFLTYFQNEAQLDKSGLPSDRFFAERPEGSVSTLKIQRTQQEDSAVYLCASSSGQPNTEAFFGQGTRLTVV.

V gene TRBV14 combines with J gene TRBJ1-4, with D uncertain. Trimming stripped 4 bases from V and 8 bases from J, with 17 bases between. Looked up from germline, CDR1 is SGHDN and CDR2 is FVKESK. CDR3 size: 15 residues. CDR3 amino acids: CASSLRSQEREKLFF. The CDR3 DNA follows: TGTGCCAGCAGCCTCCGATCCCAGGAACGGGAAAAACTGTTTTTT.

The rearrangement links TRBV7-3 to TRBJ2-7; the D is unclear. Germline V lookup: CDR1 SGHTA, CDR2 FQGTGA. Trimming shortened V by 6 bases and J by 2 bases, and 11 bases separated the two germline ends. There are 13 residues in the CDR3. The CDR3 region is CASSLSDAYEQYF. For the CDR3, the DNA is TGTGCCAGCAGTCTCAGCGACGCCTACGAGCAGTACTTC.

The sample holds a few counts of this clone. CDR3 protein: CASSPDLGQADTQYF. The CDR3 bases are TGTGCCAGCTCACCTGATCTCGGACAGGCGGATACGCAGTATTTT. This chain uses TRBV18 with TRBJ2-3, with 7 bases aligning to TRBD1. This CDR3 is 15 amino acids long. The germline V gene encodes CDR1 KGHSH and CDR2 LQKENI. With V trimmed by 3 bases and J by 6 bases, 9 bases remained unmatched.

This chain uses TRBV9 with TRBJ2-2; TRBD2 agrees at 9 bases. Germline V gene data show CDR1 as SGDLS and CDR2 as YYNGEE. The trim removed 2 bases at V and 7 bases at J, leaving 6 bases unmatched. The CDR3 consists of 15 residues. For the CDR3, the DNA is TGTGCCAGCAGCGTGGGACTAGCCGTGGGCGGGGAGCTGTTTTTT. Its translation is CASSVGLAVGGELFF.

The chain combines TRBV6-2 or TRBV6-3 with TRBJ2-7; perhaps TRBD1 as D (6 bases). CDR1 is MNHEY, CDR2 SVGEGT, per germline. The CDR3 contains 15 residues. Trimming removed 5 bases at V and 3 bases at J, with 17 bases between. Written as DNA, the CDR3 is TGTGCCAGCAGTCACCGGACGAGGGGGTACTACGAGCAGTACTTC. It specifies CASSHRTRGYYEQYF.

The V gene is TRBV19, the J gene TRBJ1-2; tentatively, D is TRBD1 (6 bases). The germline CDR1 and CDR2 sequences are LNHDA and SQIVND (reference sequence). With 1 base removed from V and 4 bases from J, the gap between germline ends came to 13 bases. The CDR3 length is 15 residues. The CDR3 coding sequence is TGTGCCAGTAGTATAGGTGGGGGCTGGGGCTATGGCTACACCTTC. It yields the protein CASSIGGGWGYGYTF.

V usage is TRBV7-3 and J usage is TRBJ1-1; tentatively, D is TRBD1 (6 bases). CDR3 length: 13 residues. In germline, CDR1 is SGHTA, CDR2 FQGTGA. V was shortened by 4 bases and J by 3 bases, with 9 bases between the two germline ends. Written as DNA, the CDR3 is TGTGCCAGCAGCTCCTACAGGGACACTGAAGCTTTCTTT. Encoded protein: CASSSYRDTEAFF.

The rearrangement joins TRBV7-9 to TRBJ1-6; 7 bases fit TRBD1. Germline V gene sequence: CDR1 SEHNR, CDR2 FQNEAQ (reference sequence). Trimming cost V 5 bases and J 7 bases; bases outside gene matches: 8. This CDR3 has 15 residues. The CDR3 loop reads CASSPLQGYNSPLHF. The CDR3 nucleotides are TGTGCCAGCAGCCCGCTACAGGGGTACAATTCACCCCTCCACTTT.